This entry is about one T cell receptor beta chain. The antigen is undetermined. From germline, CDR1 is SEHNR and CDR2 FQNEAQ (reference sequence). V gave up 5 bases and J gave up 2 bases; unmatched junction bases: 7. The CDR3 consists of 15 residues. Measured with immunoSEQ multiplex PCR; TCRdb has only the in-frame clones, and not every one. Among 9,500 to 15,000 clones, just under 80% were seen once, and the ten largest hold around 0.99%. This entry is derived from a study of regulatory dendritic cells for organ transplantation. General observations from the study: Mature dendritic cells appeared to drive more memory CD8+ clonal expansion than regulatory ones. Between individuals, the alloreactive memory CD8+ T cell pool differed considerably.

Allogeneic regulatory or mature dendritic cells were co-cultured for approximately 5 days with CFSE-labeled sorted T cells at 1:10. Sequenced: naive CD8+ T cells from blood cultured with regulatory dendritic cells. Subset denoted: CD45RA+ naive T cells. This sequence originates from a human donor in good health. The chain is built from TRBV7-9 and TRBJ2-7, with TRBD1 identical over 9 bases. This CDR3 is CASSRPGTGTYEQYF. The CDR3 bases are TGTGCCAGCAGCCGTCCCGGGACAGGGACCTACGAGCAGTACTTC. The full variable domain, with the rest looked up from reference TRBV7-9 and TRBJ2-7, is DTGVSQNPRHKITKRGQNVTFRCDPISEHNRLYWYRQTLGQGPEFLTYFQNEAQLEKSRLLSDRFSAERPKGSFSTLEIQRTEQGDSAMYLCASSRPGTGTYEQYFGPGTRLTVT.